The source of this T cell receptor beta chain is a study of a mutant IDH1 vaccine in newly diagnosed glioma. Study information: Patients had received radiotherapy, temozolomide, or both previously, most receiving both. Visit V12 was scheduled at week 35 and visit V13 at week 47.

CDR1 is MNHEY, CDR2 SVGAGI, per germline. CDR3 length: 15 residues. V dropped 8 bases and J dropped 7; count of bases not matched to a gene: 7. As regards this clone: What it binds is not known.

Time point here: week 35, safety follow-up. Doses comprised 300 ug of mutant IDH1 20-mer peptide each, plus topical imiquimod. Astrocytomas found in donors were new, WHO grade 3 or 4, IDH1-mutant and ATRX-lost. Repertoires were generated with immunoSEQ multiplex PCR, while TCRdb's copy carries only in-frame clones and drops some. The sample records over 60,000 clones, roughly four fifths being singletons. The sequenced sample was PBMCs, obtained from a glioma patient whose treatment included an IDH1 peptide vaccine. The TCR originated in a man aged 35-49 years with glioma. The V gene is TRBV6-5, the J gene TRBJ2-1; 14 positions match TRBD2. The CDR3 loop reads CASARGTSGRNEQFF. The CDR3 nucleotides read TGTGCCAGCGCGAGAGGGACTAGCGGGAGAAATGAGCAGTTCTTC.